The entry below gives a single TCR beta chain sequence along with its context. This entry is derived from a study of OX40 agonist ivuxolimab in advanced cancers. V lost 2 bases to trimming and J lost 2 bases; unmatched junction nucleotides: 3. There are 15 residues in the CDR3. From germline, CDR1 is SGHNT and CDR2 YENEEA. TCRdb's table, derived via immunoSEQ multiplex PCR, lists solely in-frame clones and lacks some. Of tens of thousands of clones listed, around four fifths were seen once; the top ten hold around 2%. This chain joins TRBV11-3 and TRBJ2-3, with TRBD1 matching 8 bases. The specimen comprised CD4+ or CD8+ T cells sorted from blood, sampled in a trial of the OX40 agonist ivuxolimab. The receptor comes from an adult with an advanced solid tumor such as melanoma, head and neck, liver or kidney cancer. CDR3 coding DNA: TGTGCCAGCAGCTTAACAGGGGGGTCCACAGATACGCAGTATTTT. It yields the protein CASSLTGGSTDTQYF.